The rows below give T cell receptor beta chains drawn from one sample of a study of blood T cell repertoires in COVID-19. The assay was immunoSEQ multiplex PCR, and TCRdb's table has in-frame clones only and misses some. The sample records a few hundred thousand clones, approximately 81% being singletons. Material for sequencing was PBMCs or T cells enriched from blood (not recorded which). These receptors came from a woman aged 45 to 65 who had been exposed to COVID-19. Each CDR3 is given without its conserved first and last residue. Rows may omit the clone size; those that give it use once, few, many or a size class.

.	TRBV6-4	TRBJ2-7	12	ASSSSDRPYEQY
.	TRBV4-3	TRBJ1-2	13	ASSQVMGANYGYT
.	TRBV7-2	TRBJ1-5	12	ASSFRGGNQPQH
once	TRBV6-1	TRBJ1-6	13	ASSEGGATNSPLH
.	TRBV5-6	TRBJ2-1	14	ASSFPFQDMGNEQF
.	TRBV6-1	TRBJ2-4	13	ASSEISGGGDIQY
.	TRBV7-4	TRBJ1-5	13	ASSLPRGSNQPQH
.	TRBV11-2	TRBJ2-3	14	ASSFLQGGGTDTQY
.	TRBV10-2	TRBJ2-7	13	ASRIAGGLAYEQY
.	TRBV11-3	TRBJ2-2	15	ASIPPPLAGGTGELF
.	TRBV4-1	TRBJ1-5	14	ASSQEGTVSNQPQH
.	TRBV27	TRBJ2-2	14	ASSFYGTGRTGELF
.	TRBV6-1	TRBJ2-7	15	ASSASKPGLGLYEQY
.	TRBV27	TRBJ1-3	9	ASRGGVNPY
.	TRBV27	TRBJ1-1	11	ASSGSGNTEAF
.	TRBV21-1	TRBJ2-5	8	APRRETQY
.	TRBV5-4	TRBJ1-3	13	ASSLRKSSGNTIY
.	TRBV7-9	TRBJ1-1	11	ASSRGGGSEAF
.	TRBV5-4	TRBJ2-7	13	ASSGGGTGAYEQY
.	TRBV3-1/TRBV3-2	TRBJ1-4	13	ASSQVRGSREKLF
.	TRBV7-2	TRBJ1-6	16	ASSLAGGERSYNSPLH
once	TRBV4-3	TRBJ2-7	15	ASSQDLGTSGALEQY
.	TRBV3-1/TRBV3-2	TRBJ2-3	13	ASSQDGPRGGTQY
.	TRBV7-2	TRBJ1-3	16	ASSPTGTGITSGNTIY
.	TRBV5-1	TRBJ1-1	14	ASSLVTGALNTEAF
.	TRBV19	TRBJ2-3	11	ASKGRGGDTQY
.	TRBV24-1	TRBJ2-1	14	ATSDSDRGLIYEQF
.	TRBV12-5	TRBJ1-1	17	ASGLVPHTAGPRNTEAF
.	TRBV3-1/TRBV3-2	TRBJ2-1	11	ASSHGTFNEQF
.	TRBV6-6	TRBJ1-1	11	ASSYPPDSQAF
.	TRBV7-6	TRBJ2-3	12	ASSPDYVTDTQY
.	TRBV27	TRBJ1-1	16	ASRVRQGVSLEDTEAF
.	TRBV7-6	TRBJ1-6	13	ASSLEWADGSPLH
.	TRBV6-5	TRBJ2-7	10	ASSYSGTEQY
.	TRBV25-1	TRBJ2-7	13	ASSLRTPGSYEQY
.	TRBV19	TRBJ2-7	11	ASSIVNGYEQY
many	TRBV15	TRBJ2-1	15	ATGADGPSSSYNEQF
.	TRBV12-3/TRBV12-4	TRBJ1-2	11	ASSFGVDRGYT
.	TRBV5-4	TRBJ1-6	18	ASSFSPRRMKSSYNSPLH
.	TRBV21-1	TRBJ1-1	17	ASISLTQGAPRRNTEAF
.	TRBV30	TRBJ2-7	13	AWSNTGTGRDEQY
.	TRBV11-2	TRBJ1-4	12	ASSPPGRNEKLF
.	TRBV25-1	TRBJ2-1	13	ASSRLTSSYNEQF
.	TRBV12-3/TRBV12-4	TRBJ1-1	11	ASSTKGGTEAF
.	TRBV19	TRBJ2-6	12	ASSSLSGANVLT
.	TRBV14	TRBJ2-1	15	ASSRAEQPGGRVEQF
.	TRBV3-1/TRBV3-2	TRBJ1-4	13	ASSQFVGDNEKLF
.	TRBV3-1/TRBV3-2	TRBJ1-3	14	ASSQDFGQGGNTIY
.	TRBV7-8	TRBJ2-1	11	ASSPGGPGEQF
.	TRBV27	TRBJ1-6	17	ASSLSSLRGKSYNSPLH
.	TRBV5-6	TRBJ2-7	12	ASSPTGGPYEQY
.	TRBV11-2	TRBJ1-1	14	ASSRTRGGLNTEAF